This T cell receptor beta chain was retrieved from a study of cytomegalovirus exposure and HLA in healthy donors. Study-level points and caveats: The availability of immune exposure information extended only to CMV serostatus. Analysis performed later showed TCR beta chains linked to HLA being more clonally expanded than equally common others. Highly shared sequence variants in one cluster were likely a sequencing artifact.

The PCR used 60 Vbeta and 13 Jbeta primers. Methods used by the authors: Later analysis identified tens of millions of unique TCR beta chains, 10 million to 12 million shared. Repertoires were generated with immunoSEQ multiplex PCR, while TCRdb's copy carries only in-frame clones and drops some. The V and J calls and clone size come from that table; D and trimming were worked out from the DNA. The sample includes roughly 120,000 clones, about 72% of them seen just once. Remarks on this clone: Its antigen remains unknown.

The ends were cut back, 3 bases at V and 11 bases at J, with 12 bases in the middle. The CDR3 totals 12 residues. Germline V gene lookup returns CDR1 SGDLS and CDR2 YYNGEE. The TCR was taken from a man aged 45-65 years in good health and CMV-seropositive. The V gene is TRBV9, the J gene TRBJ2-1; D may be TRBD1 (6 bases). Source material: PBMCs. The CDR3: CASSGRDNQQFF. The CDR3 DNA reads TGTGCCAGCAGCGGAAGGGACAACCAGCAGTTCTTC.